The sequence of this T cell receptor beta chain was determined in a study of tumor T cells in aggressive B-cell lymphoma. TCRdb's table, derived via immunoSEQ multiplex PCR, lists solely in-frame clones and lacks some. The sample records under 7,000 clones, less than 90% being singletons. Germline lookup yields CDR1 SGDLS and CDR2 YYNGEE. This CDR3 has 13 residues. The V and J ends lost 3 bases and 0 bases respectively, with 6 bases between them. Material: tumor tissue. The chain joins TRBV9 to TRBJ1-2; tentative D call: TRBD1 (6 bases). The clonotype comes from an adult with diffuse large B cell lymphoma. CDR3 residues: CASSGTANYGYTF. CDR3 DNA sequence: TGTGCCAGCAGCGGGACAGCTAACTATGGCTACACCTTC.